Included here is one T cell receptor (beta chain) sequence, with context. Measured with immunoSEQ multiplex PCR; TCRdb has only the in-frame clones, and not every one. This table has tens of thousands of clones, 89% appearing once. The data are from a study of T cell changes during pregnancy in multiple sclerosis. Germline values: CDR1 SGHTA, CDR2 FQGNSA. The CDR3 consists of 18 residues. J was trimmed by 2 bases and V by 5 bases; bases with no gene match: 8. The J gene is TRBJ2-5, the V gene TRBV7-2; 16 nucleotides match TRBD2. The clonotype comes from a female donor with multiple sclerosis, enrolled in a pregnancy study. The specimen comprised CD4+ T cells from peripheral blood mononuclear cells, sampled after pregnancy. CDR3 region: CASSKSGLAGGLQETQYF. CDR3 in DNA: TGTGCCAGCAGCAAATCGGGACTAGCGGGAGGGCTGCAAGAGACCCAGTACTTC.